This T cell receptor (beta chain) came from a study of PD-L1 blockade in urothelial cancer. Study details: Beginning in about 2014, patients received atezolizumab, given as 1,200 mg intravenously every 3 weeks.

V shed 3 bases and J shed 2 bases, with 14 bases lying between them. The CDR3 covers 16 residues. Germline V gene lookup returns CDR1 SNHLY and CDR2 FYNNEI. Repertoires were generated with immunoSEQ multiplex PCR, while TCRdb's copy carries only in-frame clones and drops some. This repertoire shows some 120,000 clones, approximately 85% found once; its top ten account for around 2.4%. Specified time point: peripheral blood 6 weeks after treatment start. The sample here was PBMCs, taken around atezolizumab (anti-PD-L1) treatment. The clonotype comes from a man aged 50 or older with urothelial cancer. The chain carries TRBV2 and TRBJ1-5; perhaps TRBD1 as D (5 bases). The DNA of the CDR3 is TGTGCCAGCAGTGAGGTGACAGTCGATGGCAATCAGCCCCAGCATTTT. This sequence encodes CASSEVTVDGNQPQHF. Filled out from reference TRBV2 and TRBJ1-5, the complete variable domain reads EPEVTQTPSHQVTQMGQEVILRCVPISNHLYFYWYRQILGQKVEFLVSFYNNEISEKSEIFDDQFSVERPDGSNFTLKIRSTKLEDSAMYFCASSEVTVDGNQPQHFGDGTRLSIL.